These 12 T cell receptor beta chains were all obtained from the same sample, sequenced in a study of cytomegalovirus exposure and HLA in healthy donors. Amplification used 60 Vbeta primers and 13 Jbeta primers. The assay was immunoSEQ multiplex PCR, and TCRdb's table has in-frame clones only and misses some. The sample has 200,000 or so clones; 65% to 80% are singletons. Sequenced: PBMCs. The receptors were sampled from a girl aged 2 to 10 in good health and CMV-seronegative.

The gene calls are TRBV11-2 and TRBJ1-6, with D maybe TRBD1 (6 bases). The V gene's germline CDR1 is SGHAT and CDR2 FQNNGV. The CDR3 has 17 amino acids. Trimming removed 5 bases at V and 5 bases at J, with 19 bases between. CDR3 amino acids: CASSPIKGVKDNSPLHF. The CDR3 DNA reads TGTGCCAGCAGCCCGATAAAGGGGGTTAAGGATAATTCACCCCTCCACTTT.

This chain joins TRBV9 and TRBJ1-5; D is ambiguous. Per germline, CDR1 SGDLS and CDR2 YYNGEE. The CDR3 length is 13 residues. Between the trimmed V and J ends, which lost 6 bases and 0 bases, there was a span of 7 bases. Written as DNA, the CDR3 is TGTGCCAGCAATTTATATAGCAATCAGCCCCAGCATTTT. Protein: CASNLYSNQPQHF.

This clone was picked up a small number of times. V and J are TRBV29-1 and TRBJ2-3; tentative D call: TRBD2 (6 bases). The germline gives CDR1 SQVTM, CDR2 ANQGSEA. CDR3 length equals 13 residues. V gave up 0 bases and J gave up 6 bases, with 10 bases separating them. The CDR3 DNA is TGCAGCGTTGAAGAGGGGAGCGGGGATACGCAGTATTTT. It specifies CSVEEGSGDTQYF.

About this clone: Other nucleotide sequences from this sample produce the same CDR3. V gene TRBV19 combines with J gene TRBJ1-5; no firm D call. Germline V gene data show CDR1 as LNHDA and CDR2 as SQIVND (reference sequence). The CDR3 is 15 amino acids. Trimming took 1 base from V and 0 from J, leaving 7 bases between them. The CDR3 sequence: CASSIGGYSNQPQHF. The CDR3 bases are TGTGCCAGTAGTATAGGAGGGTATAGCAATCAGCCCCAGCATTTT.

This clone showed up just once. J is TRBJ2-5 and V is TRBV7-9, with TRBD1 matching over 10 bases. The CDR3 runs 14 residues. V lost 5 bases and J lost 6; bases outside the gene matches: 6. Germline V gene lookup returns CDR1 SEHNR and CDR2 FQNEAQ (reference sequence). The CDR3 DNA reads as TGTGCCAGCAGCCACCGGGACAGGGGAAAGACCCAGTACTTC. Protein product: CASSHRDRGKTQYF.

This chain connects TRBV10-3 to TRBJ1-1; D perhaps matches TRBD1 (6 bases). CDR3 length: 15 residues. Germline V lookup: CDR1 ENHRY, CDR2 SYGVKD. Trimming left V 3 bases short and J 1 base short, with 12 bases between. The CDR3 nucleotides read TGTGCCATCAGTGACGTGACAGGCTCGAACACTGAAGCTTTCTTT. Its protein is CAISDVTGSNTEAFF.

The chain uses TRBV6-6 and TRBJ2-7; D might be TRBD1 (6 bases). Per germline, CDR1 MNHNY and CDR2 SVGAGI (reference sequence). The CDR3 covers 14 residues. V lost 3 bases to trimming and J lost 4 bases, with 13 bases between them. CDR3 protein: CASSYITGSYEQYF. CDR3 DNA sequence: TGTGCCAGCAGTTATATAACAGGGTCATACGAGCAGTACTTC.

This clone appeared a few times. The V and J genes are TRBV18 and TRBJ2-1, with a possible D match to TRBD2 (6 bases). CDR1 and CDR2 from the germline V gene are KGHSH and LQKENI. This CDR3 has 15 amino acids. The V gene lost 3 bases and the J gene lost 1 base, with 10 bases spanning the gap. The CDR3 here is CASSPSGLSYNEQFF. As DNA, the CDR3 is TGTGCCAGCTCACCCTCGGGACTTTCCTACAATGAGCAGTTCTTC.

The CDR3 reads CASSRRWGGGEQYF. CDR3 sequence (DNA): TGTGCCAGCAGTCGTCGGTGGGGGGGAGGCGAGCAGTACTTC. This chain uses TRBV5-6 with TRBJ2-7; 7 bases map to TRBD2. The J segment lost 6 bases and the V segment lost 5 bases, leaving 11 bases of the junction unmatched. The CDR3 length is 14 residues. The germline V gene encodes CDR1 SGHDT and CDR2 YYEEEE.

The chain combines TRBV7-9 with TRBJ2-7; tentative D call: TRBD1 (6 bases). V dropped 1 base and J dropped 0 bases, with 19 bases sitting between them. This CDR3 contains 18 residues. The germline V gene encodes CDR1 SEHNR and CDR2 FQNEAQ (reference sequence). The CDR3 sequence is CASSLGTRTAQASYEQYF. In DNA, the CDR3 is TGTGCCAGCAGCTTAGGGACCCGGACAGCGCAAGCCTCCTACGAGCAGTACTTC.

The J gene is TRBJ2-7, the V gene TRBV2; D is uncertain. This CDR3 comprises 14 residues. Germline CDR1 reads SNHLY; CDR2 reads FYNNEI. The V end lost 4 bases, the J end lost 5 bases, and 15 bases lay between the germline ends. DNA for the CDR3: TGTGCCAGCAGTGCCAGGCAGATGAACGACGAGCAGTACTTC. Translating gives CASSARQMNDEQYF. Full variable domain (rest looked up from reference TRBV2 and TRBJ2-7): EPEVTQTPSHQVTQMGQEVILRCVPISNHLYFYWYRQILGQKVEFLVSFYNNEISEKSEIFDDQFSVERPDGSNFTLKIRSTKLEDSAMYFCASSARQMNDEQYFGPGTRLTVT.

The chain combines TRBV27 with TRBJ2-2; no firm D call. Trimming left V 10 bases short and J 2 bases short, with 17 bases between. The length of the CDR3 is 15 residues. Germline loops: CDR1 MNHEY, CDR2 SMNVEV (reference sequence). CDR3 DNA sequence: TGTGCCAACAAATACCGAACCCCTAACACCGGGGAGCTGTTTTTT. Amino acid sequence: CANKYRTPNTGELFF.